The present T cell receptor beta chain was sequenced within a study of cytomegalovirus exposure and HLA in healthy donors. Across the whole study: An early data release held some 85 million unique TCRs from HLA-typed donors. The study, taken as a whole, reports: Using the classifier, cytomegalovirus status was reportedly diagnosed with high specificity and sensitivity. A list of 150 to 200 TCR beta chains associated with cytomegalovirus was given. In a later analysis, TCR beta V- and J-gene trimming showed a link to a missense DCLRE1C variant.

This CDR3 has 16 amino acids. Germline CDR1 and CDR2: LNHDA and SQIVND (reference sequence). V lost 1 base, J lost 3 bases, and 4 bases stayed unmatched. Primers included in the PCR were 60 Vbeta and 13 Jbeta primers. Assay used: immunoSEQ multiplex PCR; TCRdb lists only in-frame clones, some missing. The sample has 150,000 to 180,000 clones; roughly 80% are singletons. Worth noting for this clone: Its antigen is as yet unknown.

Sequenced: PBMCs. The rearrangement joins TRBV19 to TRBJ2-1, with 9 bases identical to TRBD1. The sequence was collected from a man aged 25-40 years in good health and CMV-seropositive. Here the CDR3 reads CASSIVGTGYYNEQFF. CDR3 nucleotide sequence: TGTGCCAGTAGTATAGTTGGGACAGGGTACTACAATGAGCAGTTCTTC.